This section outlines one T cell receptor (beta chain) sequence together with its context. This entry is derived from a study of cytomegalovirus exposure and HLA in healthy donors. The germline gives CDR1 SGHNT, CDR2 YYREEE (reference sequence). This CDR3 is 16 amino acids long. Deletions cut 5 bases from V and 4 bases from J, with 18 bases between. The study ran its PCR with 60 Vbeta and 13 Jbeta primers. Only in-frame clones appear in the TCRdb table, and some are missing; sequencing was by immunoSEQ multiplex PCR. The repertoire consists of more than 65,000 clones, with over 70% occurring once and the leading ten covering 5.5% to 7%.

This chain connects TRBV5-4 to TRBJ1-4; D may be TRBD1 (6 bases). Material: PBMCs. The origin of this receptor is a man between 18 and 35 years old in good health and CMV-seropositive. CDR3 bases: TGTGCCAGCAGTCCCGCCGGACAGTGGGATAATGAAAAACTGTTTTTT. Encoded protein: CASSPAGQWDNEKLFF. Using reference TRBV5-4 and TRBJ1-4 for the parts outside the CDR3, the full variable domain is ETGVTQSPTHLIKTRGQQVTLRCSSQSGHNTVSWYQQALGQGPQFIFQYYREEENGRGNFPPRFSGLQFPNYSSELNVNALELDDSALYLCASSPAGQWDNEKLFFGSGTQLSVL.